This paragraph reports one TCR beta chain. The source of the sample is a study of blood T cell repertoires in COVID-19. Study information: There were acute and convalescent COVID-19 samples, and they came from the United States, Italy and Spain. PBMCs, B-cell-depleted T cells, or T cells provided the cDNA or gDNA that made up the material.

Authors' analysis steps: Estimates of nucleated cell counts were drawn from the amplification of reference gene primers. Clones were sequenced by immunoSEQ multiplex PCR, and TCRdb holds only the in-frame ones, with some missing. V and J calls and clone size are given by that table; D and trimming were obtained from the DNA. Among 200,000 to 300,000 clones listed, approximately 84% were seen once. The V gene's germline CDR1 is MGHRA and CDR2 YSYEKL. This CDR3 comprises 15 residues. The V and J ends lost 2 bases and 2 bases respectively, with 13 bases between them. The rearrangement joins TRBV4-1 to TRBJ2-7; D is perhaps TRBD2 (5 bases). This clonotype was sampled from a woman of 80 years or more with acute or convalescent COVID-19. The sample consisted of peripheral blood. The CDR3 DNA follows: TGCGCCAGCAGCCAATCTGGCGCGGGCCCCTACGAGCAGTACTTC. Translating gives CASSQSGAGPYEQYF.